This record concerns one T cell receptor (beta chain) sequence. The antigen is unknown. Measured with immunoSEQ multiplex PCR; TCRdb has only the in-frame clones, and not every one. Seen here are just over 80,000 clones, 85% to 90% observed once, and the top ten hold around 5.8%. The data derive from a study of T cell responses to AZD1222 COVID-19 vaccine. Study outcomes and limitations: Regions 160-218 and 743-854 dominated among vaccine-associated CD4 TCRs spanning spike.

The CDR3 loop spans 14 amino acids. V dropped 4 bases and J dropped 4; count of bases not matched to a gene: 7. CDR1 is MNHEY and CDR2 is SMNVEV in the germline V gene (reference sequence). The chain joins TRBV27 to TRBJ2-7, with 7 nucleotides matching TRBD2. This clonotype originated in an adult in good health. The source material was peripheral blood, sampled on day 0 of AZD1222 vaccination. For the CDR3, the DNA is TGTGCCAGCAGTTCGGGGGGAAGTATTTACGAGCAGTACTTC. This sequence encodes CASSSGGSIYEQYF.